This note documents a single T cell receptor beta chain sequence. What it binds is unknown. Sequenced by immunoSEQ multiplex PCR; TCRdb stores in-frame clones only, minus some. The sample lists approximately 340,000 clones, around 83% occurring once. This record comes from a study of Ad26.COV2.S vaccination and SARS-CoV-2 variants. Findings of the study overall: Post-vaccination breadth of spike-specific CD8+ and CD4+ T cell responses was reportedly substantial. Vaccine recipients and placebo recipients showed similar non-spike TCR breadth.

Specified treatment: around 19 received Ad26.COV2.S at low or high dose, single or two shots; about 5 received placebo; per-sample allocation not given. Repertoires come from day 63 after the first vaccine or placebo injection. Donor was an adult aged 18-55 years in Boston. Expressing Wuhan-strain SARS-CoV-2 spike, an Ad26 vector served as the vaccine. Germline lookup yields CDR1 SGHRS and CDR2 YFSETQ. The trim removed 1 base at V and 0 bases at J, leaving 5 bases unmatched. The CDR3 is made up of 18 amino acids. The V gene is TRBV5-1, the J gene TRBJ2-6; 9 bases fit TRBD1. Source: peripheral blood, taken in a trial of Ad26.COV2.S vaccine versus placebo. The sequence was collected from a person aged 18 to 65 who received the Ad26.COV2.S COVID-19 vaccine or a placebo. The CDR3, as DNA: TGCGCCAGCAGCTTGAGGGGACAGGGAATCTCTGGGGCCAACGTCCTGACTTTC. This sequence encodes CASSLRGQGISGANVLTF.